Listed below are T cell receptor beta chains from one sample, sequenced in a study of shared clonotypes between healthy human individuals. The table came from immunoSEQ multiplex PCR; TCRdb's copy has only in-frame clones and leaves some out. The table lists approximately 710,000 clones, roughly 87% of them singletons. Sequenced material: memory CD8+ T cells from PBMCs. These receptors were obtained from a man between 18 and 35 years old in good health. Some clones in this sample may be carry-over from other donors' samples. Both conserved end residues are part of each CDR3. Each record gives: CDR3 DNA, CDR3 protein, D gene, CDR3 length, V gene, J gene, clone size. A D gene is named only where the DNA matches it firmly. The size field is filled for only some rows; it gives once, few, many or a size class.

CDR3 DNA: TGTGCCAGCAGCTGGGGGACAGATTATAGCAATCAGCCCCAGCATTTT; CDR3 protein: CASSWGTDYSNQPQHF; D gene: TRBD1; CDR3 length: 16; V gene: TRBV7-9; J gene: TRBJ1-5; clone size: .
CDR3 DNA: TGTGCCAGCAGCTTTGATAGAGAGGGACAAGAAAAAAACACTGAAGCTTTCTTT; CDR3 protein: CASSFDREGQEKNTEAFF; D gene: .; CDR3 length: 18; V gene: TRBV7-9; J gene: TRBJ1-1; clone size: once
CDR3 DNA: TGTGCCTGGGCACCAGGGGGGCCGGGTGAGCAGTTCTTC; CDR3 protein: CAWAPGGPGEQFF; D gene: .; CDR3 length: 13; V gene: TRBV30; J gene: TRBJ2-1; clone size: .
CDR3 DNA: TGTGCCAGCAGCCAAGTACTGGGGGGATGGCCTGAAGCTTTCTTT; CDR3 protein: CASSQVLGGWPEAFF; D gene: .; CDR3 length: 15; V gene: TRBV4-2; J gene: TRBJ1-1; clone size: once
CDR3 DNA: TGCGCCAGCAGCTCCTGGACGGACTCAGGCGCTGAAGCTTTCTTT; CDR3 protein: CASSSWTDSGAEAFF; D gene: .; CDR3 length: 15; V gene: TRBV5-1; J gene: TRBJ1-1; clone size: .
CDR3 DNA: TGTGCCAGCAGCCTTGGGACCGGAAGCTACGAGCAGTACTTC; CDR3 protein: CASSLGTGSYEQYF; D gene: .; CDR3 length: 14; V gene: TRBV7-8; J gene: TRBJ2-7; clone size: .
CDR3 DNA: TGTGCCAGCAGCGTAGCTAGGACCTTACTAGCGGGAGGGCCTAATGAGCAGTTCTTC; CDR3 protein: CASSVARTLLAGGPNEQFF; D gene: TRBD2; CDR3 length: 19; V gene: TRBV9; J gene: TRBJ2-1; clone size: few
CDR3 DNA: TGTGCCAGCACCCCAACTAGTGTCGATGAGCAGTTCTTC; CDR3 protein: CASTPTSVDEQFF; D gene: .; CDR3 length: 13; V gene: TRBV5-5; J gene: TRBJ2-1; clone size: .
CDR3 DNA: TGTGCCAGCAGCGTAGAGGCTAGCGGGAGCCGCGAGCAGTACTTC; CDR3 protein: CASSVEASGSREQYF; D gene: TRBD2; CDR3 length: 15; V gene: TRBV9; J gene: TRBJ2-7; clone size: .
CDR3 DNA: TGTGCCAGCCTGTATGGGGGGGGCGAGCAGTACTTC; CDR3 protein: CASLYGGGEQYF; D gene: TRBD2; CDR3 length: 12; V gene: TRBV2; J gene: TRBJ2-7; clone size: .
CDR3 DNA: TGTGCCAGCAGCCCCTCGGCGGGAGAAGGAGATACGCAGTATTTT; CDR3 protein: CASSPSAGEGDTQYF; D gene: TRBD2; CDR3 length: 15; V gene: TRBV5-5; J gene: TRBJ2-3; clone size: .
CDR3 DNA: TGTGCCAGCAGTTTATCCCAGGGTGTGGGGCTAGCCAAAAACATTCAGTACTTC; CDR3 protein: CASSLSQGVGLAKNIQYF; D gene: .; CDR3 length: 18; V gene: TRBV27; J gene: TRBJ2-4; clone size: once
CDR3 DNA: TGCAGCGTTGAAGGGCCCCGTGTCGGGGAGCTGTTTTTT; CDR3 protein: CSVEGPRVGELFF; D gene: .; CDR3 length: 13; V gene: TRBV29-1; J gene: TRBJ2-2; clone size: .
CDR3 DNA: TGCGCCAGCCAGATACTAGCGGGAGGCCATGAGCAGTTCTTC; CDR3 protein: CASQILAGGHEQFF; D gene: TRBD2; CDR3 length: 14; V gene: TRBV5-1; J gene: TRBJ2-1; clone size: few
CDR3 DNA: TGTGCCAGCAGCTTGGGTCGGGGTTCTGAAGCTTTCTTT; CDR3 protein: CASSLGRGSEAFF; D gene: .; CDR3 length: 13; V gene: TRBV5-6; J gene: TRBJ1-1; clone size: few
CDR3 DNA: TGTGCCAGCAGCGTAGCCATCCAAGTACGGGAGGGGGGCACAGATACGCAGTATTTT; CDR3 protein: CASSVAIQVREGGTDTQYF; D gene: TRBD2; CDR3 length: 19; V gene: TRBV9; J gene: TRBJ2-3; clone size: .
CDR3 DNA: TGTGCCAGCAGCTTTCAATGGGGGCAGGATGGCTACACCTTC; CDR3 protein: CASSFQWGQDGYTF; D gene: .; CDR3 length: 14; V gene: TRBV5-4; J gene: TRBJ1-2; clone size: .
CDR3 DNA: TGTGCCAGCAGTTATATTCAGGGGTCCTACAATGAGCAGTTCTTC; CDR3 protein: CASSYIQGSYNEQFF; D gene: .; CDR3 length: 15; V gene: TRBV11-3; J gene: TRBJ2-1; clone size: .
CDR3 DNA: TGTGCCAGTAGTATTTGGGGACAGGCCACCGGGGAGCTGTTTTTT; CDR3 protein: CASSIWGQATGELFF; D gene: TRBD1; CDR3 length: 15; V gene: TRBV19; J gene: TRBJ2-2; clone size: .
CDR3 DNA: TGTGCCAGCAGTCATACAGGGGGCTACGAGCAGTACTTC; CDR3 protein: CASSHTGGYEQYF; D gene: TRBD1; CDR3 length: 13; V gene: TRBV27; J gene: TRBJ2-7; clone size: once
CDR3 DNA: TGTGCCAGTAGTAGCGACAGGGGATTGAACAATCAGCCCCAGCATTTT; CDR3 protein: CASSSDRGLNNQPQHF; D gene: TRBD1; CDR3 length: 16; V gene: TRBV19; J gene: TRBJ1-5; clone size: .
CDR3 DNA: TGTGCCAGCAGTTTAGAAGGGGGGCGTCAGCCCCAGCATTTT; CDR3 protein: CASSLEGGRQPQHF; D gene: .; CDR3 length: 14; V gene: TRBV27; J gene: TRBJ1-5; clone size: .
CDR3 DNA: TGTGCCAGCAGCGCCCTAGCGGGAGAGACCGGGGAGCTGTTTTTT; CDR3 protein: CASSALAGETGELFF; D gene: TRBD2; CDR3 length: 15; V gene: TRBV9; J gene: TRBJ2-2; clone size: few
CDR3 DNA: TGTGCCAGCAGCTTAGTCTCAGCGGGAGCCGGGGAGCTGTTTTTT; CDR3 protein: CASSLVSAGAGELFF; D gene: TRBD2; CDR3 length: 15; V gene: TRBV7-2; J gene: TRBJ2-2; clone size: .
CDR3 DNA: TGTGCCAGCAGCCCCCTTGGACGGCAGGACACTGAAGCTTTCTTT; CDR3 protein: CASSPLGRQDTEAFF; D gene: .; CDR3 length: 15; V gene: TRBV7-8; J gene: TRBJ1-1; clone size: .
CDR3 DNA: TGTGCCAGCAGTTTGTTGATCAATCAGCCCCAGCATTTT; CDR3 protein: CASSLLINQPQHF; D gene: .; CDR3 length: 13; V gene: TRBV28; J gene: TRBJ1-5; clone size: few
CDR3 DNA: TGTGCCAGCAAACAAGAGACTCCGTACAATGAGCAGTTCTTC; CDR3 protein: CASKQETPYNEQFF; D gene: .; CDR3 length: 14; V gene: TRBV27; J gene: TRBJ2-1; clone size: once
CDR3 DNA: TGCGCCAGCAGAGCCGGGACAGGGAGCTCCTACGAGCAGTACTTC; CDR3 protein: CASRAGTGSSYEQYF; D gene: TRBD1; CDR3 length: 15; V gene: TRBV5-1; J gene: TRBJ2-7; clone size: .
CDR3 DNA: TGTGCCAGCAGCGGGCCCGCTAACTATGGCTACACCTTC; CDR3 protein: CASSGPANYGYTF; D gene: .; CDR3 length: 13; V gene: TRBV6-1; J gene: TRBJ1-2; clone size: .
CDR3 DNA: TGCGCCAGCAGCTTGGAAGGGACAGGGGGCGAAGGCTACACCTTC; CDR3 protein: CASSLEGTGGEGYTF; D gene: TRBD1; CDR3 length: 15; V gene: TRBV5-1; J gene: TRBJ1-2; clone size: .
CDR3 DNA: TGTGCCATCAGTCGACTAGCGGGAGCCGGGGAGACCCAGTACTTC; CDR3 protein: CAISRLAGAGETQYF; D gene: TRBD2; CDR3 length: 15; V gene: TRBV10-3; J gene: TRBJ2-5; clone size: .
CDR3 DNA: TGTGCCAGCAGCTTAGCAGGGACCAGGAGGGAAAACATTCAGTACTTC; CDR3 protein: CASSLAGTRRENIQYF; D gene: .; CDR3 length: 16; V gene: TRBV7-2; J gene: TRBJ2-4; clone size: .
CDR3 DNA: TGTGCCACCAGCAGAGTGGCGTCTAGCACAGATACGCAGTATTTT; CDR3 protein: CATSRVASSTDTQYF; D gene: .; CDR3 length: 15; V gene: TRBV15; J gene: TRBJ2-3; clone size: .
CDR3 DNA: TGTGCCAGCAGTGAGGAGGGCGGCTACACTGAAGCTTTCTTT; CDR3 protein: CASSEEGGYTEAFF; D gene: .; CDR3 length: 14; V gene: TRBV25-1; J gene: TRBJ1-1; clone size: .
CDR3 DNA: TGTGCCAGCAGCTACGGCGCGGCACGAGAGACCCAGTACTTC; CDR3 protein: CASSYGAARETQYF; D gene: .; CDR3 length: 14; V gene: TRBV6-6; J gene: TRBJ2-5; clone size: .
CDR3 DNA: TGTGCCAGCACCCACGGGTATGGCTACACCTTC; CDR3 protein: CASTHGYGYTF; D gene: .; CDR3 length: 11; V gene: TRBV25-1; J gene: TRBJ1-2; clone size: few
CDR3 DNA: TGCGCCAGCAGCCAAGTTTCAGGGTCAAAGTATGAGCAGTTCTTC; CDR3 protein: CASSQVSGSKYEQFF; D gene: .; CDR3 length: 15; V gene: TRBV4-1; J gene: TRBJ2-1; clone size: .
CDR3 DNA: TGCAGCGTAGACCGCGGGAGGGGGTCGAATGAGCAGTTCTTC; CDR3 protein: CSVDRGRGSNEQFF; D gene: TRBD2; CDR3 length: 14; V gene: TRBV29-1; J gene: TRBJ2-1; clone size: .
CDR3 DNA: TGTGCCAGCAGCCCAGGGGAACCCGACGGGTGGAATGAGCAGTTCTTC; CDR3 protein: CASSPGEPDGWNEQFF; D gene: .; CDR3 length: 16; V gene: TRBV11-2; J gene: TRBJ2-1; clone size: .
CDR3 DNA: TGTGCCAGCAGCCCCGGACAGGGACTTGCTGAAGCTTTCTTT; CDR3 protein: CASSPGQGLAEAFF; D gene: TRBD1; CDR3 length: 14; V gene: TRBV9; J gene: TRBJ1-1; clone size: .